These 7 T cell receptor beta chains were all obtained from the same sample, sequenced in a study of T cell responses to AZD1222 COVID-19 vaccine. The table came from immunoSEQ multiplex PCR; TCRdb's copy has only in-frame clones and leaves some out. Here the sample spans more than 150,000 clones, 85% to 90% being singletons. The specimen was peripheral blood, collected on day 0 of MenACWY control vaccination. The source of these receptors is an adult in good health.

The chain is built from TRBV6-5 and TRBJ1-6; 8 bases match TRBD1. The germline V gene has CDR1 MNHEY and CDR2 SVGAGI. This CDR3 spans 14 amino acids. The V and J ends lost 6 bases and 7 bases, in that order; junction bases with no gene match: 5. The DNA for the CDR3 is TGTGCCAGCAGCCCAGGGGGCCCAAATTCACCCCTCCACTTT. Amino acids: CASSPGGPNSPLHF.

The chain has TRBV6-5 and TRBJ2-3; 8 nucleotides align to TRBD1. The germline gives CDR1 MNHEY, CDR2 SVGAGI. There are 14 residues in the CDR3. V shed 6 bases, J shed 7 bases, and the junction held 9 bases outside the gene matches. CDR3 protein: CASSLSDRVYTQYF. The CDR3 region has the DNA TGTGCCAGCAGCCTCTCGGACAGGGTATATACGCAGTATTTT.

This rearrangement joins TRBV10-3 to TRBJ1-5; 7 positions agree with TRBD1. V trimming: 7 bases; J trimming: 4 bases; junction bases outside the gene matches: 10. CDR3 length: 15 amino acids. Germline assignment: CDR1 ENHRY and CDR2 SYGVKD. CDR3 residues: CAIKGGNLDNQPQHF. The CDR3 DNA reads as TGTGCCATCAAAGGGGGCAACCTGGATAATCAGCCCCAGCATTTT.

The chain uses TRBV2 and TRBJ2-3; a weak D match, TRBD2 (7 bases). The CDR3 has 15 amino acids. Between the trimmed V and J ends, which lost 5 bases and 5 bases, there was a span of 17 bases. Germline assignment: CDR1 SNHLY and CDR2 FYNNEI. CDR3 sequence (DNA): TGTGCCAGCAGTTTTTGGAAGGGGGGGATAGATACGCAGTATTTT. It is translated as CASSFWKGGIDTQYF.

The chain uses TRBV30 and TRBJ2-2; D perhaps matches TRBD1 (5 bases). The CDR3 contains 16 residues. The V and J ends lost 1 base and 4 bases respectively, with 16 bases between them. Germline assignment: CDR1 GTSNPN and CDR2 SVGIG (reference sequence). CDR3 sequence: CAWSAVGQAPTGELFF. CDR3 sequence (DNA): TGTGCCTGGAGTGCGGTGGGGCAGGCCCCCACCGGGGAGCTGTTTTTT.

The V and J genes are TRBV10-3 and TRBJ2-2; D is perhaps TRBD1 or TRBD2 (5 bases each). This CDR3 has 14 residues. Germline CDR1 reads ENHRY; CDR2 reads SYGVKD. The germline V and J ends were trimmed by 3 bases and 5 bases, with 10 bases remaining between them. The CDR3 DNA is TGTGCCATCAGTGACCCGGGACGGACCGGGGAGCTGTTTTTT. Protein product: CAISDPGRTGELFF.

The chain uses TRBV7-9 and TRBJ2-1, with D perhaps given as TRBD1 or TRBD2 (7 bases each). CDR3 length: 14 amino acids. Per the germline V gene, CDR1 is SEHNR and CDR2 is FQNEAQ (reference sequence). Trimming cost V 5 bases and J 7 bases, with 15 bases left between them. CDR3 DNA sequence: TGTGCCAGCAGCCCAGGGGGGGCCGAGAATGAGCAGTTCTTC. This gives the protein CASSPGGAENEQFF.